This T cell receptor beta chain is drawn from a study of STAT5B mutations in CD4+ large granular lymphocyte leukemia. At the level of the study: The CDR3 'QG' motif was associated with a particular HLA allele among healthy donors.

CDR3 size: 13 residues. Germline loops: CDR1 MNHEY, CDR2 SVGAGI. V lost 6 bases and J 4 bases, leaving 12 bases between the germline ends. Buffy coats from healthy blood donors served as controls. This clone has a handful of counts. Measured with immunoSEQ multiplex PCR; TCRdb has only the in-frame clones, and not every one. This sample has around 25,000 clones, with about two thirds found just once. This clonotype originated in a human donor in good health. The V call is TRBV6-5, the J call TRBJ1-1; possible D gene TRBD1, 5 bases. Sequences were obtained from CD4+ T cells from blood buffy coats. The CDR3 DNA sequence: TGTGCCAGCAGCCTCTTAGGGGCCACTGAAGCTTTCTTT. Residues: CASSLLGATEAFF.